This TCR beta chain appears in the sequencing data of a study of cytomegalovirus exposure and HLA in healthy donors. Researchers ran the PCR with 60 Vbeta and 13 Jbeta primers. The data were produced by immunoSEQ multiplex PCR, yet TCRdb's version contains in-frame clones alone and is incomplete. There are approximately 150,000 clones in the sample; 73% occur only once, and about 5.4% lies in the top ten. This CDR3 region has 17 residues. V lost 1 base, J lost 5 bases, and 10 bases stayed unmatched. The germline gives CDR1 SGDLS, CDR2 YYNGEE. In its sample, this clone was seen a few times. Its antigen is as yet unknown. Study observations and caveats: In a later analysis, HLA-C alleles had the fewest associated TCRs, DRB1 alleles the most.

This sequence originates from a woman aged 18-29 years in good health and CMV-seropositive. Sequenced sample: PBMCs. This rearrangement joins TRBV9 to TRBJ2-2, with 8 bases that match TRBD1. DNA of the CDR3: TGTGCCAGCAGCGTAACCTTTGGACAGGGAAAAACCGGGGAGCTGTTTTTT. Translating it yields CASSVTFGQGKTGELFF.